These 27 T cell receptor beta chains originate from one sample sequenced in a study of CD8 T cells in Susac syndrome. Random hexamers were used to reverse transcribe an amount of 0.5 to 1 ug RNA. One entry per CDR3 protein, called by TCRdb with MiXCR from the immunoSEQ multiplex PCR reads. In the table there are 150,000 or so distinct CDR3 sequences, more than 85% of which are singletons. What was sequenced was CD4+ T cells from PBMCs. Source of these receptors: a human donor with Susac syndrome.

The V and J genes are TRBV30 and TRBJ2-7; 8 nucleotides align to TRBD1. CDR1 and CDR2 (germline): GTSNPN, SVGIG (reference sequence). J gave up 6 bases and V 2 bases, and 6 bases lay outside the gene matches. This CDR3 comprises 13 residues. The CDR3 spells CAWSRQGATEQYF. In DNA, the CDR3 is TGTGCCTGGAGTCGCCAGGGGGCGACCGAGCAGTACTTC.

This clonotype was detected only a few times. The chain uses TRBV7-2 and TRBJ1-1, with D unclear. V shed 2 bases and J shed 3 bases, with 7 bases lying between them. The CDR3 contains 13 residues. CDR1 and CDR2 (germline): SGHTA, FQGNSA. In DNA form, the CDR3 reads TGTGCCAGCAGCTTAAGTCGGGACACTGAAGCTTTCTTT. Translation: CASSLSRDTEAFF. Using reference TRBV7-2 and TRBJ1-1 for the parts outside the CDR3, the full variable domain is GAGVSQSPSNKVTEKGKDVELRCDPISGHTALYWYRQSLGQGLEFLIYFQGNSAPDKSGLPSDRFSAERTGGSVSTLTIQRTQQEDSAVYLCASSLSRDTEAFFGQGTRLTVV.

The chain recombines TRBV3-1 with TRBJ2-5; TRBD2 aligns across 10 bases. The V gene's germline CDR1 is LGHDT and CDR2 YNNKEL (reference sequence). V was pared by 4 bases and J by 5 bases, with 13 bases of the junction left unmatched. The CDR3 is made up of 17 amino acids. CDR3 nucleotides: TGTGCCAGCAGCCTCTATCGGAGTAGCGGGAGGACGGAGACCCAGTACTTC. Encoded protein: CASSLYRSSGRTETQYF.

The chain joins TRBV29-1 to TRBJ1-5; 8 bases fit TRBD1. The germline CDR1 and CDR2 sequences are SQVTM and ANQGSEA. With 8 bases clipped from V and 9 bases from J, the junction kept 12 bases outside the gene matches. The CDR3 extends over 13 amino acids. The CDR3 sequence is CSPGGQGFRPQHF. CDR3 bases: TGCAGCCCGGGTGGACAGGGCTTCCGGCCCCAGCATTTT.

The chain couples TRBV20-1 to TRBJ2-3; D unresolved. Germline V gives CDR1 DFQATT, CDR2 SNEGSKA (reference sequence). This CDR3 comprises 12 residues. The ends were cut back, 6 bases at V and 3 bases at J, with 10 bases in the middle. Here the CDR3 reads CSAPGLTDTQYF. The CDR3 bases are TGCAGTGCGCCCGGTTTGACAGATACGCAGTATTTT.

The V and J genes are TRBV3-1 and TRBJ2-5; the D is unclear. CDR1 is LGHDT, CDR2 YNNKEL, per germline (reference sequence). Between the trimmed V and J ends, which lost 1 base and 7 bases, there was a span of 4 bases. The CDR3 loop spans 11 amino acids. In DNA, the CDR3 is TGTGCCAGCAGCCAAGGAGGGACCCAGTACTTC. This gives the protein CASSQGGTQYF.

This CDR3 is CAWSPPNTEAFF. The CDR3 DNA reads as TGTGCCTGGAGCCCCCCGAACACTGAAGCTTTCTTT. This chain connects TRBV30 to TRBJ1-1; D remains unclear. The germline V gene encodes CDR1 GTSNPN and CDR2 SVGIG (reference sequence). The CDR3 length is 12 residues. Trimming shortened V by 3 bases and J by 1 base, and 6 bases separated the two germline ends.

The chain links TRBV28 to TRBJ1-1, with D possibly TRBD1 on 5 matching bases. Trimming left V 6 bases short and J 4 bases short, with 15 bases between. The CDR3 runs to 14 residues. CDR1 is MDHEN, CDR2 SYDVKM, per germline. The CDR3: CASSPSGAFTEAFF. The DNA for the CDR3 is TGTGCCAGCAGCCCGTCCGGGGCTTTCACTGAAGCTTTCTTT.

This clonotype was counted once. The CDR3 protein is CASSPRTGRNIQYF. The CDR3 DNA follows: TGTGCCAGCAGCCCAAGGACAGGGAGGAACATTCAGTACTTC. V gene TRBV14 combines with J gene TRBJ2-4; 8 bases align to TRBD1. With 4 bases clipped from V and 7 bases from J, the junction kept 6 bases outside the gene matches. Germline V CDR1 and CDR2: SGHDN, FVKESK. CDR3 length: 14 residues.

The chain's CDR3 is CASSLDPGTEAFF. CDR3 sequence (DNA): TGTGCCAGCAGCTTGGATCCAGGTACTGAAGCTTTCTTT. This chain joins TRBV5-8 and TRBJ1-1; D ambiguous. This CDR3 has 13 amino acids. The germline V gene encodes CDR1 SGHTS and CDR2 YDEGEE. Trimming pared 0 bases from V and 5 bases from J, leaving 8 bases between.

The chain employs TRBV12-3 or TRBV12-4 and TRBJ2-2; D not certain. The V end was cut by 3 bases, the J end by 2 bases, with 10 bases between. The CDR3 loop spans 15 amino acids. The CDR3 nucleotides are TGTGCCAGCAGTTTGACCGGCATCAACACCGGGGAGCTGTTTTTT. Amino acids: CASSLTGINTGELFF.

The chain employs TRBV18 and TRBJ2-1; 11 nucleotides agree with TRBD1. From germline, CDR1 is KGHSH and CDR2 LQKENI. V lost 5 bases and J lost 4; bases outside the gene matches: 7. The CDR3 runs to 16 residues. This CDR3 is CASSSAGTGGYNEQFF. The CDR3 DNA sequence: TGTGCCAGCTCAAGCGCCGGGACAGGGGGTTACAATGAGCAGTTCTTC.

The chain is built from TRBV30 and TRBJ2-3; 11 nucleotides match TRBD2. Germline assignment: CDR1 GTSNPN and CDR2 SVGIG (reference sequence). The CDR3 extends over 15 amino acids. The trim removed 5 bases at V and 2 bases at J, leaving 6 bases unmatched. For the CDR3, the DNA is TGTGCCTGGGGGACTAGCGGATCAGTCACAGATACGCAGTATTTT. Translating gives CAWGTSGSVTDTQYF.

The chain combines TRBV5-4 with TRBJ2-3; 9 bases map to TRBD2. V was pared by 4 bases and J by 6 bases, with 9 bases of the junction left unmatched. There are 15 residues in the CDR3. Germline-derived CDR1 and CDR2 are SGHNT and YYREEE (reference sequence). CDR3 residues: CASSRARGGGDTQYF. The DNA for the CDR3 is TGTGCCAGCAGCCGTGCGCGGGGGGGCGGGGATACGCAGTATTTT.

This sequence joins TRBV13 and TRBJ2-3; 8 positions agree with TRBD2. V lost 2 bases and J lost 0; bases outside the gene matches: 7. This CDR3 contains 17 residues. Looked up from germline, CDR1 is PRHDT and CDR2 is FYEKMQ (reference sequence). CDR3 residues: CASSLTSGAASTDTQYF. CDR3 nucleotide sequence: TGTGCCAGCAGCTTAACTAGCGGAGCCGCTAGCACAGATACGCAGTATTTT. The whole variable domain, filled in from reference TRBV13 and TRBJ2-3, reads AAGVIQSPRHLIKEKRETATLKCYPIPRHDTVYWYQQGPGQDPQFLISFYEKMQSDKGSIPDRFSAQQFSDYHSELNMSSLELGDSALYFCASSLTSGAASTDTQYFGPGTRLTVL.

The J gene is TRBJ1-5, the V gene TRBV12-3 or TRBV12-4; TRBD1 agrees at 7 bases. Trimming took 6 bases from V and 4 from J; bases not matched to a gene: 6. There are 14 residues in the CDR3. The CDR3 sequence is CASRQRTGNQPQHF. In nucleotides, the CDR3 is TGTGCCAGCAGACAACGGACAGGAAATCAGCCCCAGCATTTT.

This rearrangement joins TRBV20-1 to TRBJ1-1, with 8 bases identical to TRBD1. Germline assignment: CDR1 DFQATT and CDR2 SNEGSKA (reference sequence). V lost 3 bases and J lost 1; bases outside the gene matches: 7. This CDR3 contains 15 residues. CDR3 sequence: CSASGQGSGNTEAFF. In nucleotides, the CDR3 is TGCAGTGCTAGTGGACAGGGTAGTGGGAACACTGAAGCTTTCTTT.

This rearrangement joins TRBV7-8 to TRBJ1-3, with D maybe TRBD1 (6 bases). Germline-derived CDR1 and CDR2 are SGHVS and FQNEAQ. The V and J ends lost 5 bases and 0 bases respectively, with 20 bases between them. The CDR3 sequence is 18 residues long. In DNA form, the CDR3 reads TGTGCCAGCAGCAAGGACAGAGTCCCTACTATCTCTGGAAACACCATATATTTT. It translates to CASSKDRVPTISGNTIYF. Full variable domain (outside the CDR3, taken from reference TRBV7-8 and TRBJ1-3): GAGVSQSPRYKVAKRGQDVALRCDPISGHVSLFWYQQALGQGPEFLTYFQNEAQLDKSGLPSDRFFAERPEGSVSTLKIQRTQQEDSAVYLCASSKDRVPTISGNTIYFGEGSWLTVV.

V is TRBV4-1 and J is TRBJ2-3, with 7 bases that match TRBD2. Germline V gene lookup returns CDR1 MGHRA and CDR2 YSYEKL. V dropped 4 bases and J dropped 2; count of bases not matched to a gene: 9. The CDR3 runs 16 residues. The CDR3 region is CASSRGGRGTTDTQYF. CDR3 in DNA: TGCGCCAGCAGCCGCGGCGGGAGAGGGACCACAGATACGCAGTATTTT.

V gene TRBV25-1 combines with J gene TRBJ2-3; D may match TRBD1 or TRBD2 (6 bases each). From germline, CDR1 is MGHDK and CDR2 SYGVNS. This CDR3 region has 16 residues. V was trimmed by 5 bases and J by 2 bases, leaving 17 bases between them. CDR3 loop: CASSPGGHGNTDTQYF. The CDR3 DNA reads TGTGCCAGCAGTCCCGGGGGACATGGGAACACAGATACGCAGTATTTT.

The chain carries TRBV11-2 and TRBJ1-1, with a weak D call TRBD1 (6 bases). Trimming left V 4 bases short and J 3 bases short, with 9 bases between. Germline V gives CDR1 SGHAT, CDR2 FQNNGV. The CDR3 consists of 13 residues. The CDR3 sequence: CASSSQGDTEAFF. The DNA of the CDR3 is TGTGCCAGCAGCTCACAGGGTGACACTGAAGCTTTCTTT.

V and J are TRBV27 and TRBJ1-6; the D is unclear. The germline gives CDR1 MNHEY, CDR2 SMNVEV (reference sequence). The CDR3 is made up of 12 amino acids. V was shortened by 5 bases and J by 8 bases, with 7 bases between the two germline ends. CDR3: CASSPPHSPLHF. In DNA, the CDR3 is TGTGCCAGCAGTCCCCCCCATTCACCCCTCCACTTT.

This clonotype was picked up one time. This chain joins TRBV7-9 and TRBJ1-1, with 9 bases matching TRBD1. Germline CDR1 is SEHNR and CDR2 is FQNEAQ (reference sequence). Trimming at V came to 5 bases and at J to 4 bases, leaving 5 bases not matched to a gene. The CDR3 length is 14 residues. The CDR3 bases are TGTGCCAGCAGCCTCCGGGACAGGGCCACTGAAGCTTTCTTT. It yields the protein CASSLRDRATEAFF.

This rearrangement joins TRBV20-1 to TRBJ2-3; D is perhaps TRBD2 (6 bases). CDR1 and CDR2 (germline): DFQATT, SNEGSKA (reference sequence). CDR3 size: 14 residues. V lost 5 bases, J lost 3 bases, and 15 bases lay in between. In DNA, the CDR3 is TGCAGTGCTCAGCGTCCAGGAGGGACAGATACGCAGTATTTT. Amino acids: CSAQRPGGTDTQYF.

Regarding this clonotype: Germline is not matched at one junction end, which may reflect a read error. The genes are TRBV6-1 and TRBJ2-4; D possibly uses TRBD1 or TRBD2 (6 bases each). CDR1 and CDR2 (germline): MNHNS, SASEGT. This CDR3 comprises 16 residues. The CDR3 region has the DNA TGTGCCAGCACCTACGGGGGCAGGGGTCCCCGGAGGATTCTGTACTTC. Amino acid sequence: CASTYGGRGPRRILYF.

V gene TRBV5-1 combines with J gene TRBJ1-6; 7 bases are a match to TRBD1. Trimming removed 3 bases from V and 8 bases from J; junction bases left unmatched: 2. The CDR3 is 13 amino acids. Looked up from germline, CDR1 is SGHRS and CDR2 is YFSETQ. CDR3 region: CASSWGTDSPLHF. CDR3 sequence (DNA): TGCGCCAGCAGCTGGGGGACAGATTCACCCCTCCACTTT.

The chain carries TRBV7-2 and TRBJ2-3; D remains unclear. Trimming took 5 bases from V and 0 from J, leaving 12 bases between them. The CDR3 consists of 15 residues. Germline V gene data show CDR1 as SGHTA and CDR2 as FQGNSA. CDR3 amino acids: CASSPGRQSTDTQYF. CDR3 sequence (DNA): TGTGCCAGCAGCCCAGGACGGCAAAGCACAGATACGCAGTATTTT.